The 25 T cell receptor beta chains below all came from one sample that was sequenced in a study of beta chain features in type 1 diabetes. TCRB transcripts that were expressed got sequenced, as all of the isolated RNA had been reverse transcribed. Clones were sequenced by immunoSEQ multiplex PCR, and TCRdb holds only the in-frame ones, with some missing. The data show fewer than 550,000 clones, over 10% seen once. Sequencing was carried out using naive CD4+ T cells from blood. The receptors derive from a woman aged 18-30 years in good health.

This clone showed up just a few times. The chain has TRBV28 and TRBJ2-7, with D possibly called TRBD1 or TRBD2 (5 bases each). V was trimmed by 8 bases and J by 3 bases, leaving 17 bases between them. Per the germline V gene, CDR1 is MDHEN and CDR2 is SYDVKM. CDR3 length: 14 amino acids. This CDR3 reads CASCTTGPFYEQYV. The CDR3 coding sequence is TGTGCCAGCTGTACCACGGGACCCTTCTACGAGCAGTACGTC.

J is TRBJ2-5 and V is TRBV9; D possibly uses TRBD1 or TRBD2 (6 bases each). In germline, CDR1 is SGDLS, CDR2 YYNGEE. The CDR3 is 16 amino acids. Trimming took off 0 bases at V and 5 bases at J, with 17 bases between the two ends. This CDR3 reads CASSVDRGRLWETQYF. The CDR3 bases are TGTGCCAGCAGCGTAGATCGGGGGCGCCTTTGGGAGACCCAGTACTTC.

The CDR3 protein is CASSFDRTDTQYF. The DNA for the CDR3 is TGCGCCAGCAGCTTCGACAGGACAGATACGCAGTATTTT. The J gene is TRBJ2-3, the V gene TRBV5-1; tentative D call: TRBD1 (6 bases). CDR3 size: 13 residues. V dropped 2 bases and J dropped 3 bases, with 7 bases sitting between them. The germline CDR1 and CDR2 sequences are SGHRS and YFSETQ. Variable domain in full (rest from reference TRBV5-1 and TRBJ2-3): KAGVTQTPRYLIKTRGQQVTLSCSPISGHRSVSWYQQTPGQGLQFLFEYFSETQRNKGNFPGRFSGRQFSNSRSEMNVSTLELGDSALYLCASSFDRTDTQYFGPGTRLTVL.

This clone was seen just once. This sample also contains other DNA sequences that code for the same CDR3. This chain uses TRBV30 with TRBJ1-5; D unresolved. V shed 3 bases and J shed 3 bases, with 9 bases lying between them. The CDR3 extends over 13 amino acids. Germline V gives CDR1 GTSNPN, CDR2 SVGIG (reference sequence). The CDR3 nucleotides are TGTGCCTGGAGCGGAGGCTCCAATCAGCCCCAGCATTTT. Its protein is CAWSGGSNQPQHF. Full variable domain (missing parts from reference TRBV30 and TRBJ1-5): SQTIHQWPATLVQPVGSPLSLECTVEGTSNPNLYWYRQAAGRGLQLLFYSVGIGQISSEVPQNLSASRPQDRQFILSSKKLLLSDSGFYLCAWSGGSNQPQHFGDGTRLSIL.

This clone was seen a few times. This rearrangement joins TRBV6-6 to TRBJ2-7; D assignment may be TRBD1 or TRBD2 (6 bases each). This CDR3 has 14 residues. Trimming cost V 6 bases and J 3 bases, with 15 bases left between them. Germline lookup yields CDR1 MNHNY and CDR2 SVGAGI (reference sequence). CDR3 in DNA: TGTGCCAGCAGCCAAACCAGGGGAGGCTACGAGCAGTACTTC. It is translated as CASSQTRGGYEQYF.

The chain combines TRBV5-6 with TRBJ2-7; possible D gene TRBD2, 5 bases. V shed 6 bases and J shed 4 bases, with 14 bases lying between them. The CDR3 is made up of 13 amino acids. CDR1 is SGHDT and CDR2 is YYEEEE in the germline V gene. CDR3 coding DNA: TGTGCCAGCAAAAAGTGGGGAGCGTACGAGCAGTACGTC. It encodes CASKKWGAYEQYV.

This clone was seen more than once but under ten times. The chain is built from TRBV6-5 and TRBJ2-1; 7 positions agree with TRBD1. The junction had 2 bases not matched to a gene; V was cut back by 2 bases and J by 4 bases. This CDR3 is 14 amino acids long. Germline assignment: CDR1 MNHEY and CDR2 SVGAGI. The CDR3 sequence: CASSYGDSYNEQFF. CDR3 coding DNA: TGTGCCAGCAGTTACGGGGACAGTTACAATGAGCAGTTCTTC.

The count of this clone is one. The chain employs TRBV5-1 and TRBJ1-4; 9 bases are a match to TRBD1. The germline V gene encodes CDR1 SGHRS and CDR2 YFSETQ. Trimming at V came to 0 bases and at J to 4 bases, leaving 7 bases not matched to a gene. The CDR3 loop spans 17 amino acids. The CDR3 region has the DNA TGCGCCAGCAGCTTGGCCGCCACGGGACAGGGTAATGAAAAACTGTTTTTT. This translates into CASSLAATGQGNEKLFF.

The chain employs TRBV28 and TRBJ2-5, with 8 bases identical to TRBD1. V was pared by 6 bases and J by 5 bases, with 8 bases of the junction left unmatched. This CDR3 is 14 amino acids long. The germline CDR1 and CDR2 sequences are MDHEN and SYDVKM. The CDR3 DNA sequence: TGTGCCAGCAGACCTCGACAGGGGTGGGAGACCCAGTACTTC. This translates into CASRPRQGWETQYF.

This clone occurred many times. CDR3: CAWSEPAGGGDEQFF. CDR3 DNA: TGTGCCTGGAGCGAACCAGCGGGAGGGGGCGATGAGCAGTTCTTC. The chain recombines TRBV30 with TRBJ2-1; 10 nucleotides agree with TRBD2. CDR3 length equals 15 residues. V was pared by 3 bases and J by 8 bases, with 10 bases of the junction left unmatched. Per germline, CDR1 GTSNPN and CDR2 SVGIG (reference sequence).

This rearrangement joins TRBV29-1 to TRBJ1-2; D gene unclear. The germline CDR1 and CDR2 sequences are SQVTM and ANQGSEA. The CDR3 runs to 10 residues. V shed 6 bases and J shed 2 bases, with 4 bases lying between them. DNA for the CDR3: TGCAGCGTGGAAAACTATGGCTACACCTTC. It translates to CSVENYGYTF.

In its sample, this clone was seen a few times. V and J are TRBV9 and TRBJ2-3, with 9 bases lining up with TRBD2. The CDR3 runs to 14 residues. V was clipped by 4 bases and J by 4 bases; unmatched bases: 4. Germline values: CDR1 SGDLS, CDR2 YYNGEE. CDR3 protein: CASSTIAGADTQYF. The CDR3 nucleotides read TGTGCCAGCAGCACGATAGCGGGAGCAGATACGCAGTATTTT.

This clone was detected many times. CDR3 coding DNA: TGCAGCGCGGGACTAGTGAACACCGGGGAGCTGTTTTTT. Its translation is CSAGLVNTGELFF. The gene calls are TRBV29-1 and TRBJ2-2; 8 bases are a match to TRBD2. This CDR3 is 13 amino acids long. Germline assignment: CDR1 SQVTM and CDR2 ANQGSEA. V gave up 7 bases and J gave up 1 base; unmatched junction bases: 2.

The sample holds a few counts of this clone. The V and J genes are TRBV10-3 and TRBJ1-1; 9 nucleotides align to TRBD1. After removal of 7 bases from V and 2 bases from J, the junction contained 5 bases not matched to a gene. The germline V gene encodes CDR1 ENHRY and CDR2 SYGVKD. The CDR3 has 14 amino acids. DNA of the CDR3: TGTGCCATCAACCCGACAGGGGGAAACACTGAAGCTTTCTTT. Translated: CAINPTGGNTEAFF.

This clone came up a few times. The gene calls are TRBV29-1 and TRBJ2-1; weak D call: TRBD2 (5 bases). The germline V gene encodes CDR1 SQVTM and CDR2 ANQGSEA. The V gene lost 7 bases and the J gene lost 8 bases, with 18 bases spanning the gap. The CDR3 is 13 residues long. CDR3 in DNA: TGCAGCGGAACACAGATCCTTAGCGATGAGCAGTTCTTC. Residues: CSGTQILSDEQFF.

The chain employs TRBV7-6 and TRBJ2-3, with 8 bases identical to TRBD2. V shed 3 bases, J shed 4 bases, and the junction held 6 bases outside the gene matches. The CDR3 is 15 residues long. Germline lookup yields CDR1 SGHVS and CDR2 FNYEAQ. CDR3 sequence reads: CASSFRTSRADTQYF. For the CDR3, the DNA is TGTGCCAGCAGCTTCCGGACTAGCCGGGCAGATACGCAGTATTTT.

The CDR3 nucleotides are TGTGCCAGTAGTATATCGGGGGCGGATGAGCAGTTCTTC. Translating it yields CASSISGADEQFF. The J gene is TRBJ2-1, the V gene TRBV19; D may match TRBD1 or TRBD2 (6 bases each). V was clipped by 2 bases and J by 8 bases, with 10 bases between them. The germline V gene has CDR1 LNHDA and CDR2 SQIVND (reference sequence). The CDR3 is 13 amino acids. Variable domain in full (rest from reference TRBV19 and TRBJ2-1): DGGITQSPKYLFRKEGQNVTLSCEQNLNHDAMYWYRQDPGQGLRLIYYSQIVNDFQKGDIAEGYSVSREKKESFPLTVTSAQKNPTAFYLCASSISGADEQFFGPGTRLTVL.

The CDR3 DNA follows: TGTGCCAGCAGTTACCGCGGGTACAATGAGCAGTTCTTC. It translates to CASSYRGYNEQFF. The rearrangement uses TRBV6-5 and TRBJ2-1; tentative D call: TRBD2 (5 bases). V lost 2 bases and J lost 4, with 6 bases in between. The V gene's germline CDR1 is MNHEY and CDR2 SVGAGI. The CDR3 runs to 13 residues.

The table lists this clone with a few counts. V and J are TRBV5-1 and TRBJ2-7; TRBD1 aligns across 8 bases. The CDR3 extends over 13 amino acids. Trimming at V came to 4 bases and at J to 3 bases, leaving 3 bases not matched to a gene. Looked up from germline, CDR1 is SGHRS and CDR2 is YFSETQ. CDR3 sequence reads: CASSGGQGYEQYV. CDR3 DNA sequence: TGCGCCAGCAGCGGCGGACAGGGCTACGAGCAGTACGTC.

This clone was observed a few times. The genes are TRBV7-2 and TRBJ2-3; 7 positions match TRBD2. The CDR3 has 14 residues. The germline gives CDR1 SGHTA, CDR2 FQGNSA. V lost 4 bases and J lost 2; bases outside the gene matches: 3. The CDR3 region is CASSSRDYTDTQYF. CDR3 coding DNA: TGTGCCAGCAGCTCCCGGGACTACACAGATACGCAGTATTTT.

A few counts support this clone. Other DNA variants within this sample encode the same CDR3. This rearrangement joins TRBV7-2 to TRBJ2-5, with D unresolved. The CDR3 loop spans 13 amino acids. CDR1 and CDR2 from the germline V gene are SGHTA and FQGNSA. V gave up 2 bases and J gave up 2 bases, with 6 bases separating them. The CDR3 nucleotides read TGTGCCAGCAGCTTACGGGTACAAGAGACCCAGTACTTC. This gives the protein CASSLRVQETQYF.

CDR3 nucleotides: TGTGCCAGCAGCTTTCCATCGCCCTCCTACGAGCAGTACTTC. Its translation is CASSFPSPSYEQYF. The rearrangement links TRBV7-9 to TRBJ2-7; no definite D call. This CDR3 region has 14 residues. Germline CDR1 reads SEHNR; CDR2 reads FQNEAQ (reference sequence). Trimming shortened V by 3 bases and J by 0 bases, and 9 bases separated the two germline ends.

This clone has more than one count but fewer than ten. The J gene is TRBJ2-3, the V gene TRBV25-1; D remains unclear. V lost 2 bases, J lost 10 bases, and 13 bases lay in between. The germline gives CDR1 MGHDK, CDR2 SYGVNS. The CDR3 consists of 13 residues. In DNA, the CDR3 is TGTGCCAGCAGTGAACCAGGACCCTTTGCGCAGTATTTT. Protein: CASSEPGPFAQYF.

The CDR3 nucleotides read TGTGCCAGCTCACCACTCGCTTCGGGAGGTGGACAGCCCCAGCATTTT. Its protein product is CASSPLASGGGQPQHF. The chain recombines TRBV18 with TRBJ1-5; D ambiguous. In germline, CDR1 is KGHSH, CDR2 LQKENI. V was pared by 1 base and J by 7 bases, with 17 bases between. The CDR3 length is 16 residues.

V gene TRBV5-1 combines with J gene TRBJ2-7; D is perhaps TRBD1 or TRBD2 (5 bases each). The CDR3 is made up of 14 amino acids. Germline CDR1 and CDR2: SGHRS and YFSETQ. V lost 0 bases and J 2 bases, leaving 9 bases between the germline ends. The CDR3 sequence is CASSLVGDAYEQYF. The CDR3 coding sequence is TGCGCCAGCAGCTTGGTAGGGGACGCCTACGAGCAGTACTTC.